The source of this T cell receptor (beta chain) is a study of blood T cell repertoires in COVID-19 (dated by TCRdb to 2020 to 2022). Regarding the study in general: Samples covering the acute and convalescent phases of COVID-19 were provided by collaborators in the United States, Italy and Spain. The material from the prospective study consisted of cDNA or gDNA derived from T cells, B-cell-depleted T cells, or PBMCs. Deeply sampled blood TCRbeta repertoires from subjects exposed to, actively infected with, or recovered from COVID-19 were included in the dataset. The repertoires were made available in a free public database intended to serve as a resource for research on the immune response to SARS-CoV-2. The samples were drawn from the first 160 participants of the ongoing ImmuneRACE study and from roughly 1,300 subjects provided by 6 global collaborators. Sample metadata almost always included a de-identified subject ID, COVID-19 status, age in years and sex. HLA class I and class II types, where available, came from metadata supplied by the sample provider rather than from assay-based typing.

CDR1 SGHTA and CDR2 FQGNSA were looked up in the germline V gene. V drops 6 bases and J drops 5 bases, leaving 16 bases in between. The CDR3 sequence holds 15 residues, the cysteine and phenylalanine included. Only the CDR3 part of the read is kept: 45 bases, read in frame from the first base. Concerning this clone itself: Which antigen it targets is not known. No base quality information exists; no much larger clone differs at one position.

General study outcomes and caveats: Clinical and demographic metadata were provided uncurated, with the amount varying by source and participant.

TCRbeta CDR3 regions were amplified from genomic DNA using the immunoSEQ Assay, a bias-controlled multiplex PCR. The published analysis was carried out like this. Nucleated cell counts per sample were estimated from amplification of reference gene primers within the assay. To quantify the absolute abundance of each unique TCRbeta CDR3 rearrangement, sequence reads were collapsed and filtered. For each sample, productive Simpson clonality was calculated as the square root of Simpson's diversity index over productive rearrangements. The clones in this table, taken by TCRdb from immuneACCESS, are in-frame only. Not every clone is retained; where verified, under half of the shortfall comes from an unresolved V gene, and the cause of the rest is unknown. V, J and clone size reflect that table, while D and trimming were determined from the DNA. A total of about 120,000 clones appear in this sample, about four fifths of them only once. About 2.3% of the sample lies in the top ten.

Whole blood was collected in K2EDTA tubes by collaborating institutions according to the institutions' own protocols. For TCRbeta analysis, collaborator samples were shipped as frozen whole blood, as isolated PBMCs, or as DNA extracted from either sample type. The TCR sequence derives from a man aged 65 to 85 with acute or convalescent COVID-19. The sequenced material came from peripheral blood. The rearranged segments are TRBV7-2 and TRBJ1-4; the D segment cannot be called with confidence. The nucleotide sequence reads TGTGCCAGCAGTCCGTTTTGGGGAGGGAATGAAAAACTGTTTTTT. This encodes CASSPFWGGNEKLFF. The entire variable domain, with the stretches around the CDR3 drawn from the reference TRBV7-2 and TRBJ1-4 proteins, is GAGVSQSPSNKVTEKGKDVELRCDPISGHTALYWYRQSLGQGLEFLIYFQGNSAPDKSGLPSDRFSAERTGGSVSTLTIQRTQQEDSAVYLCASSPFWGGNEKLFFGSGTQLSVL.